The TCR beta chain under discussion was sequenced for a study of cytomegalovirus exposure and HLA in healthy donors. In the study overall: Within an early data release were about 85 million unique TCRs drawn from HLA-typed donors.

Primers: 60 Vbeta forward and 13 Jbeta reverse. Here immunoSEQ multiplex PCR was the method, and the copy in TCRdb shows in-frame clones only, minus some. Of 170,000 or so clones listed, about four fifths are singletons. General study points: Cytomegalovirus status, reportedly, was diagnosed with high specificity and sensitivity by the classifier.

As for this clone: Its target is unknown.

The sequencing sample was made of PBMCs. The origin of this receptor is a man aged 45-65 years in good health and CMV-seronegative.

In DNA form, the CDR3 reads TGTGCCTTAACGACAGTCTCCTACGAGCAGTACTTC. Translation: CALTTVSYEQYF. This chain links TRBV30 with TRBJ2-7; weak D call: TRBD1 (5 bases). Germline V gene data show CDR1 as GTSNPN and CDR2 as SVGIG (reference sequence). This CDR3 has 12 residues. V was trimmed by 7 bases and J by 0 bases, leaving 10 bases between them.